The subject of this entry is one T cell receptor beta chain. Data came from immunoSEQ multiplex PCR; TCRdb stores just in-frame clones and leaves some out. The sample has 80,000 or so clones; roughly 86% are singletons. Trimming left V 0 bases short and J 6 bases short, with 12 bases between. The CDR3 length is 15 residues. Germline lookup yields CDR1 SNHLY and CDR2 FYNNEI. The data are from a study of blood T cell repertoires in COVID-19. Study background: Material from acute and convalescent COVID-19 was sourced from the United States, Italy and Spain.

This sequence originates from a man in his sixties with acute or convalescent COVID-19. The specimen sequenced was peripheral blood. The chain uses TRBV2 and TRBJ1-5; D might be TRBD1 (5 bases). The CDR3 sequence is CASSEALQGGQPQHF. The CDR3 DNA reads as TGTGCCAGCAGTGAAGCGCTTCAGGGCGGTCAGCCCCAGCATTTT.